The 10 T cell receptor beta chains presented below share a single source sample, sequenced in a study of T cell responses to AZD1222 COVID-19 vaccine. The protocol was immunoSEQ multiplex PCR, while the TCRdb copy is restricted to in-frame clones and leaves out a portion. The table lists around 100,000 clones, about 93% of them singletons. The starting material was peripheral blood, obtained on day 0 of AZD1222 vaccination. The receptors were sampled from an adult in good health.

The CDR3, as DNA: TGTGCCAGTAGTATTCCGGTTGGAGATAGCAATCAGCCCCAGCATTTT. Protein: CASSIPVGDSNQPQHF. The gene calls are TRBV19 and TRBJ1-5, with D unresolved. V was trimmed by 3 bases and J by 0 bases, leaving 12 bases between them. Germline V gives CDR1 LNHDA, CDR2 SQIVND (reference sequence). This CDR3 comprises 16 residues.

In its sample, this clone was seen once. V gene TRBV3-1 (or the pseudogene TRBV3-2) combines with J gene TRBJ1-1; 7 nucleotides align to TRBD1. The CDR3 is made up of 14 amino acids. J lost 7 bases, V lost 2 bases, and 7 bases had no gene match. Germline CDR1 reads LGHDT; CDR2 reads YNNKEL (reference sequence). The CDR3 protein is CASSQWDRELEAFF. The CDR3 nucleotides are TGTGCCAGCAGCCAATGGGACAGAGAACTTGAAGCTTTCTTT.

The CDR3 spells CASSPQRNTIYF. CDR3 DNA: TGTGCCAGCAGCCCTCAAAGAAACACCATATATTTT. This rearrangement joins TRBV9 to TRBJ1-3; D not certain. Deletions cut 4 bases from V and 5 bases from J, with 7 bases between. The CDR3 spans 12 residues. Looked up from germline, CDR1 is SGDLS and CDR2 is YYNGEE.

This chain connects TRBV29-1 to TRBJ2-5, with D unclear. Germline lookup yields CDR1 SQVTM and CDR2 ANQGSEA. With 3 bases removed from V and 4 bases from J, the gap between germline ends came to 9 bases. The CDR3 consists of 12 residues. The DNA for the CDR3 is TGCAGCGTTGATCCATCGGGAGAGACCCAGTACTTC. This encodes CSVDPSGETQYF.

The chain is built from TRBV28 and TRBJ2-1; D might be TRBD1 or TRBD2, each matching 6 bases. Germline V lookup: CDR1 MDHEN, CDR2 SYDVKM. The CDR3 has 15 residues. With 7 bases removed from V and 7 bases from J, the gap between germline ends came to 20 bases. Here the CDR3 DNA reads TGTGCCAGCATATCCCGGGGGCCGCTGGGGAATGAGCAGTTCTTC. Encoded protein: CASISRGPLGNEQFF.

This chain connects TRBV9 to TRBJ1-3, with 7 bases matching TRBD1. Germline loops: CDR1 SGDLS, CDR2 YYNGEE. After removal of 4 bases from V and 1 base from J, the junction contained 11 bases not matched to a gene. The CDR3 runs to 17 residues. The CDR3 sequence: CASSPRTGADSGNTIYF. CDR3 DNA: TGTGCCAGCAGCCCACGTACAGGGGCGGATTCTGGAAACACCATATATTTT.

This chain links TRBV2 with TRBJ1-6; D gene ambiguous. Germline lookup yields CDR1 SNHLY and CDR2 FYNNEI. The CDR3 totals 14 residues. V was trimmed by 1 base and J by 10 bases, leaving 11 bases between them. CDR3 amino acids: CASSEDTYGSPLHF. The CDR3 DNA sequence: TGTGCCAGCAGTGAAGACACCTACGGGTCACCCCTCCACTTT.

The chain recombines TRBV28 with TRBJ2-7; 7 bases align to TRBD1. This CDR3 has 14 residues. With 6 bases clipped from V and 2 bases from J, the junction kept 7 bases outside the gene matches. Germline V gives CDR1 MDHEN, CDR2 SYDVKM. The CDR3 here is CASSVQGHTYEQYF. In DNA form, the CDR3 reads TGTGCCAGCAGCGTACAGGGGCATACCTACGAGCAGTACTTC.

V gene TRBV28 combines with J gene TRBJ2-7, with D perhaps given as TRBD1 or TRBD2 (6 bases each). The CDR3 extends over 16 amino acids. Trimming took 1 base from V and 1 from J, leaving 14 bases between them. Germline V CDR1 and CDR2: MDHEN, SYDVKM. CDR3 nucleotides: TGTGCCAGCAGTTTATTCGTACAGGGACTTTCCTACGAGCAGTACTTC. Its protein is CASSLFVQGLSYEQYF.

V gene TRBV5-1 combines with J gene TRBJ1-3; TRBD1 might be the D (5 bases). There are 15 residues in the CDR3. Trimming took off 4 bases at V and 0 bases at J, with 11 bases between the two ends. In germline, CDR1 is SGHRS, CDR2 YFSETQ. In nucleotides, the CDR3 is TGCGCCAGCAGCAACTCAGGGAGCTCTGGAAACACCATATATTTT. Its translation: CASSNSGSSGNTIYF.